This T cell receptor (beta chain) was profiled in a study of T cell changes during pregnancy in multiple sclerosis. Generated by immunoSEQ multiplex PCR, the TCRdb table keeps only in-frame clones and is missing some. The table has 100,000 or so clones, around 93% seen once. The CDR3 has 14 residues. Germline lookup yields CDR1 SGDLS and CDR2 YYNGEE. The J segment lost 2 bases and the V segment lost 4 bases, leaving 3 bases of the junction unmatched. The gene calls are TRBV9 and TRBJ2-7; 10 bases agree with TRBD1. The clonotype was recovered from a female donor with multiple sclerosis, enrolled in a pregnancy study. The sequenced sample was peripheral blood, obtained before pregnancy. In DNA form, the CDR3 reads TGTGCCAGCAGCACCGGGACAGGGGCCTACGAGCAGTACTTC. It translates to CASSTGTGAYEQYF.